The 12 T cell receptor beta chains below all came from one sample that was sequenced in a study of cytomegalovirus exposure and HLA in healthy donors. A multiplex PCR was run with 60 Vbeta primers and 13 Jbeta primers. TCRdb keeps only in-frame clones here, not all; method: immunoSEQ multiplex PCR. In the table there are roughly 100,000 clones, roughly three quarters of which are singletons. Sequencing was done on a sample of PBMCs. The source is a female donor in good health and CMV-seronegative.

This clone is a singleton in its sample. The chain joins TRBV5-6 to TRBJ1-1; D may be TRBD1 (5 bases). Germline V lookup: CDR1 SGHDT, CDR2 YYEEEE. Trimming left V 4 bases short and J 3 bases short, with 13 bases between. The CDR3 runs 14 residues. The CDR3 here is CASSTGHRDTEAFF. Written as DNA, the CDR3 is TGTGCCAGCAGCACAGGACACCGGGACACTGAAGCTTTCTTT.

This clone turned up a few times. The chain carries TRBV19 and TRBJ1-5; D gene unclear. The germline V and J ends were trimmed by 2 bases and 2 bases, with 16 bases remaining between them. Germline assignment: CDR1 LNHDA and CDR2 SQIVND (reference sequence). The CDR3 consists of 17 residues. The CDR3 DNA reads as TGTGCCAGTAGTATATCCCAGGCAGGTTGGGGCAATCAGCCCCAGCATTTT. This encodes CASSISQAGWGNQPQHF.

The chain uses TRBV28 and TRBJ1-2; D uncertain. V was pared by 4 bases and J by 4 bases, with 13 bases between. Germline V gene sequence: CDR1 MDHEN, CDR2 SYDVKM. The CDR3 covers 14 residues. CDR3 DNA sequence: TGTGCCAGCAGTTCCGGCACTATAAGCTATGGCTACACCTTC. Translating gives CASSSGTISYGYTF.

V gene TRBV5-1 combines with J gene TRBJ2-7; 7 nucleotides line up with TRBD1. Looked up from germline, CDR1 is SGHRS and CDR2 is YFSETQ. The CDR3 has 16 amino acids. With 0 bases clipped from V and 1 base from J, the junction kept 7 bases outside the gene matches. The CDR3 loop reads CASSLGGTARSYEQYF. CDR3 in DNA: TGCGCCAGCAGCTTGGGAGGGACAGCCAGGTCCTACGAGCAGTACTTC. Using reference TRBV5-1 and TRBJ2-7 for the parts outside the CDR3, the full variable domain is KAGVTQTPRYLIKTRGQQVTLSCSPISGHRSVSWYQQTPGQGLQFLFEYFSETQRNKGNFPGRFSGRQFSNSRSEMNVSTLELGDSALYLCASSLGGTARSYEQYFGPGTRLTVT.

The gene calls are TRBV2 and TRBJ2-7, with a weak D call TRBD1 (6 bases). V lost 3 bases and J 0 bases, leaving 15 bases between the germline ends. Germline V lookup: CDR1 SNHLY, CDR2 FYNNEI. The CDR3 is 16 amino acids. CDR3 in DNA: TGTGCCAGCAGTGACCCACAGGGCCCGCGCTCCTACGAGCAGTACTTC. Its translation is CASSDPQGPRSYEQYF.

The rearrangement uses TRBV10-3 and TRBJ1-1; no clear D gene. The ends were cut back, 6 bases at V and 1 base at J, with 15 bases in the middle. Germline V CDR1 and CDR2: ENHRY, SYGVKD. This CDR3 has 15 amino acids. As DNA, the CDR3 is TGTGCCATCAGCATCCAATCTATACCGAACACTGAAGCTTTCTTT. This gives the protein CAISIQSIPNTEAFF.

The V call is TRBV28, the J call TRBJ1-1; D gene uncertain. Trimming stripped 10 bases from V and 5 bases from J, with 11 bases between. The CDR3 sequence is 11 residues long. The V gene's germline CDR1 is MDHEN and CDR2 SYDVKM. CDR3 sequence (DNA): TGTGCCACAGACCTGCGGACTGAAGCTTTCTTT. This gives the protein CATDLRTEAFF.

The chain couples TRBV9 to TRBJ1-1; perhaps TRBD1 as D (5 bases). Germline values: CDR1 SGDLS, CDR2 YYNGEE. The V end was cut by 4 bases, the J end by 0 bases, with 13 bases between. The CDR3 has 15 amino acids. CDR3: CASSTGGSMNTEAFF. The CDR3 nucleotides are TGTGCCAGCAGCACCGGGGGTAGCATGAACACTGAAGCTTTCTTT.

In this sample, this clone turned up a few times. The genes are TRBV5-1 and TRBJ2-5; TRBD2 aligns across 9 bases. V lost 2 bases to trimming and J lost 0 bases; unmatched junction nucleotides: 2. Germline V gene sequence: CDR1 SGHRS, CDR2 YFSETQ. The CDR3 is 15 residues long. In DNA, the CDR3 is TGCGCCAGCAGCTTCAGCGGGGGGTACCAAGAGACCCAGTACTTC. Translating it yields CASSFSGGYQETQYF.

This chain joins TRBV5-6 and TRBJ1-6; unclear D gene. Germline assignment: CDR1 SGHDT and CDR2 YYEEEE. Trimming took 2 bases from V and 4 from J, leaving 10 bases between them. The CDR3 covers 15 residues. The DNA of the CDR3 is TGTGCCAGCAGCTTTTTCCGGACTTATAATTCACCCCTCCACTTT. Translating it yields CASSFFRTYNSPLHF.

The chain joins TRBV5-1 to TRBJ2-3, with TRBD2 as a possible D gene (5 bases). The CDR3 totals 16 residues. Germline V gene data show CDR1 as SGHRS and CDR2 as YFSETQ. V lost 2 bases to trimming and J lost 0 bases, with 13 bases between them. The CDR3 spells CASSFFQRLSTDTQYF. The CDR3 DNA reads TGCGCCAGCAGCTTCTTCCAGCGGCTTAGCACAGATACGCAGTATTTT.

This clone was detected a few times. As DNA, the CDR3 is TGTGCCAGCAGGCCGGGACTAGCGGACTCCTACGAGCAGTACTTC. This encodes CASRPGLADSYEQYF. The V and J genes are TRBV7-9 and TRBJ2-7; TRBD2 aligns across 11 bases. Per the germline V gene, CDR1 is SEHNR and CDR2 is FQNEAQ (reference sequence). J lost 0 bases, V lost 6 bases, and 4 bases had no gene match. The CDR3 is 15 residues long.